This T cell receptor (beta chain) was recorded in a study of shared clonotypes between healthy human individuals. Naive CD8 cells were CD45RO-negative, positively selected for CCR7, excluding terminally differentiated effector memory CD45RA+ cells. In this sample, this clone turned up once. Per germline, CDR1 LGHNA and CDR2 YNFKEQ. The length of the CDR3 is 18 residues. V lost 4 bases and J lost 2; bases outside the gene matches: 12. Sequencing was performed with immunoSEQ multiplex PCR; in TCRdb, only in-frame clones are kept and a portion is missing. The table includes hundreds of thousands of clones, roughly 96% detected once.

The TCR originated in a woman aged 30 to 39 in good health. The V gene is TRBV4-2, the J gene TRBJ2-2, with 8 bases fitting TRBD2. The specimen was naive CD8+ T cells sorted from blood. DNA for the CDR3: TGTGCCAGCAGCCCTGGGATAGCGGGAACCCCAAACACCGGGGAGCTGTTTTTT. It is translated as CASSPGIAGTPNTGELFF.